A selection of T cell receptor beta chains follows, all from one sample in a study of identical twins. TCRdb re-called the 5' RACE reads through MiXCR, storing one row per CDR3 protein. Of more than 1.5 million distinct CDR3 sequences in the sample, more than 30% were seen once. The sample consisted of cord blood. These receptors were collected from a newborn girl in good health. The CDR3 runs from the conserved cysteine through the conserved F or W.

TRBV13	TRBJ2-7	CASSLGQSHEQYF
TRBV29-1	TRBJ1-2	CSVEEFGGGDGYTF
TRBV10-3	TRBJ1-5	CAISAPNNQPQHF
TRBV4-2	TRBJ1-5	CASSQKRGPNQPQHF
TRBV7-9	TRBJ2-1	CASSRSGEFF
TRBV20-1	TRBJ2-3	CSARDGAGDPDTQYF
TRBV5-6	TRBJ2-3	CASSLERLAVPDTQYF
TRBV5-1	TRBJ2-4	CASSYDSLAKNIQYF
TRBV6-6	TRBJ1-5	CASSTSGTGSPHF
TRBV7-6	TRBJ1-1	CASSLAGTGGAAFF
TRBV20-1	TRBJ2-1	CSASRVSYNEQFF
TRBV20-1	TRBJ1-4	CSARDLMGTNEKLFF
TRBV12-5	TRBJ2-1	CASVHRQFF
TRBV30	TRBJ2-2	CAWKSARTGELFF
TRBV4-2	TRBJ2-1	CASSQESGAGGPYNEQFF
TRBV9	TRBJ2-3	CASSPVAGGPDTQYF
TRBV27	TRBJ1-5	CASSLARGGQPQHF
TRBV10-3	TRBJ2-3	CAISISGGRTDTQYF
TRBV7-2	TRBJ1-3	CASTLVQGSGNTIYF
TRBV14	TRBJ2-1	CASSHTLVWGLAASNEQFF
TRBV12-3/TRBV12-4	TRBJ2-1	CASSMGLAGSSYNEQFF
TRBV5-6	TRBJ2-1	CASSFYGKGGDEQFF
TRBV28	TRBJ2-7	CASSSDPRLDGLYGQYF
TRBV7-9	TRBJ2-4	CASSLGRTGGNEQYF
TRBV6-5	TRBJ2-7	CASSIHVTGLSYEQYF
TRBV20-1	TRBJ1-6	CSARSDLPVYNSPLHF
TRBV28	-	CASSISVYEQYF
TRBV10-1	TRBJ1-4	CASIRGVGEKLFF
TRBV20-1	TRBJ1-5	CSASSGEQPQHF
TRBV2	TRBJ2-3	CASGRIQREGTDTQYF
TRBV20-1	TRBJ2-7	CSAQDTLSYEQYF
TRBV10-3	TRBJ2-5	CAISKREAGWETQYF
TRBV10-3	TRBJ2-3	CAISAGGGSPTQYF
TRBV10-3	TRBJ2-7	CAISGREGYEQYF
TRBV19	TRBJ2-5	CASREAGSYNEQYF
TRBV18	TRBJ1-2	CASSPVDSPYGYTF
TRBV2	TRBJ2-1	CASSSRGLLSYNEQFF
TRBV2	TRBJ2-3	CASSEKKEGRVRYTQYF
TRBV7-2	TRBJ1-1	CAIRTGATEAFF
TRBV6-5	-	CASSYNPGSSYNEQYF
TRBV6-6	TRBJ1-1	CATKRATNTEAFF
TRBV9	TRBJ2-3	CASSTRPGLAASTDTQYF
TRBV10-3	TRBJ2-1	CAISESLAGGPYSNEQFF
TRBV4-1	TRBJ2-3	CASSSGTGGLTDTQYF
TRBV29-1	TRBJ1-2	CSVEKWDRGDYGYTF
TRBV11-1	TRBJ2-1	CASSLARASSYNEQFF
TRBV15	TRBJ2-5	CATSRDLAGETQYF
TRBV20-1	TRBJ1-6	CSASPGQRNSPLHF
TRBV28	TRBJ1-1	CASTQQGPHTVNTEAFF
TRBV12-3/TRBV12-4	TRBJ2-1	CASSRSGAGNNEQFF
TRBV20-1	TRBJ2-1	CSAPGLNEQFF
TRBV6-6	TRBJ1-5	CASSQGDRGLSNQPQHF
TRBV28	TRBJ2-6	CASSWDSSGANVLTF
TRBV27	TRBJ2-7	CASSLFIYNEQYF